Below, one TCR beta chain is given with its context. The CDR3 has 13 residues. The ends were cut back, 1 base at V and 6 bases at J, with 7 bases in the middle. The germline CDR1 and CDR2 sequences are GTSNPN and SVGIG (reference sequence). With 60 Vbeta and 13 Jbeta primers, the PCR was carried out. Sequenced by immunoSEQ multiplex PCR; TCRdb stores in-frame clones only, minus some. The repertoire holds 100,000 to 130,000 clones, with roughly 82% as singletons. This sample was taken from a study of cytomegalovirus exposure and HLA in healthy donors. The chain combines TRBV30 with TRBJ1-6; D remains ambiguous. The clonotype comes from a man aged 25-45 years in good health and CMV-seropositive. The specimen was PBMCs. The CDR3, as DNA: TGTGCCTGGAGTGCTACAGCTAATTCACCCCTCCACTTT. This gives the protein CAWSATANSPLHF.